The text below deals with one TCR beta chain. There are 12 residues in the CDR3. Per germline, CDR1 SGHRS and CDR2 YFSETQ. The ends were cut back, 2 bases at V and 2 bases at J, with 3 bases in the middle. The input was around 0.5 ug total RNA; TCR beta cDNA was made from it with a constant-region primer. Researchers made the TCR beta libraries by running three nested multiplex PCR rounds with slightly modified ARM-PCR. TRBV1-TRBV30 forward primers and a C-beta reverse primer were used in the first two PCR rounds, which each ran for approximately 11 cycles. TCRdb re-analysed the multiplex PCR reads in MiXCR, keeping a single row per CDR3 protein. The data show 250,000 to 400,000 distinct CDR3 sequences, less than 75% seen once. This specimen belongs to a study of tumor-infiltrating lymphocytes in primary liver carcinoma. Background on the study: Patients included men and women of 30 to 69 years.

Unsorted whole blood supplied the RNA, and germline DNA was extracted too. The sequence derives from a middle-aged man with primary liver carcinoma and hepatitis B virus infection. Sequences were obtained from peripheral blood. The chain is built from TRBV5-1 and TRBJ2-3; D is uncertain. CDR3 nucleotide sequence: TGCGCCAGCAGCTTAAACACAGATACGCAGTATTTT. It codes for CASSLNTDTQYF.